This entry concerns a single T cell receptor (beta chain). CDR1 is ENHRY, CDR2 SYGVKD, per germline. The CDR3 contains 12 residues. Deletions cut 10 bases from V and 2 bases from J, with 11 bases between. The data stem from a study of cytomegalovirus exposure and HLA in healthy donors. Study-level background: Among the approximately 430 donors who were genotyped, roughly 85% fell in the genetic ancestry cluster that is associated with self-reported Caucasian donors.

PCR involved 60 Vbeta and 13 Jbeta primers. As originally analysed: Around 11 million shared chains were among approximately 80 million unique TCR beta chains counted in a later analysis. The method was immunoSEQ multiplex PCR; TCRdb's version includes in-frame clones alone and lacks a portion of them. V and J calls plus clone size are reproduced from that table; the DNA served to infer D and trimming. Its table lists about 140,000 clones. The receptor comes from a male donor in good health and CMV-seronegative. This sequence joins TRBV10-3 and TRBJ1-1; D perhaps matches TRBD1 (5 bases). The sample was PBMCs. The CDR3 nucleotides read TGTGCCAGCCCACAGGAAAACACTGAAGCTTTCTTT. Its protein is CASPQENTEAFF.